This is a list of T cell receptor beta chains from one sample in a study of blood T cell repertoires in COVID-19. TCRdb keeps only in-frame clones here, not all; method: immunoSEQ multiplex PCR. The sample lists 150,000 to 200,000 clones, roughly 80% seen once, with 17% in the top ten. The specimen was peripheral blood. These receptors all stem from a man aged 60-69 years with active or convalescent COVID-19. Each CDR3 is given without its conserved first and last residue. D genes are given only for firm matches.

TRBJ1-2	TRBV4-3	-	ASSDNSNYGYT
TRBJ2-7	TRBV7-2	-	ASSLGRAREQY
TRBJ1-5	TRBV6-1	-	ASSEVGVQPQH
TRBJ2-1	TRBV18	TRBD2	ASSPVTSGTYGEQF
TRBJ2-7	TRBV5-1	TRBD1	ASSRDSSSYEQY
TRBJ2-3	TRBV29-1	-	SVERTGFGTDTQY
TRBJ2-5	TRBV13	-	ASRQAREETQY
TRBJ2-7	TRBV27	-	ASSSASTTYEQY
TRBJ1-3	TRBV24-1	TRBD1	ATSDRGQGGNTIY
TRBJ1-1	TRBV7-2	-	ASSSRGFDTEAF
TRBJ2-3	TRBV11-2	-	ASSLGLRGSTDTQY
TRBJ2-3	TRBV15	-	ATSGPPGDTQY
TRBJ2-7	TRBV29-1	-	SVGTDYPYEQY
TRBJ2-5	TRBV7-3	-	ASSRRNQETQY
TRBJ2-3	TRBV3-1/TRBV3-2	-	ASSPGGTDTQY
TRBJ1-5	TRBV18	TRBD1	ASSPRQGALQPQH
TRBJ2-7	TRBV18	-	ASSPRRADEQY
TRBJ1-5	TRBV27	-	ASSLTGFNQPQH
TRBJ2-7	TRBV5-5	-	ASSLNYFLSYEQY
TRBJ1-4	TRBV30	-	AWSVPGEKLF
TRBJ2-2	TRBV28	TRBD2	ASRRPRLAGRANTGELF
TRBJ2-1	TRBV4-1	TRBD2	ASSQAVTSGVDEQF
TRBJ2-7	TRBV7-9	-	ASSVLKTPLHEQY
TRBJ2-1	TRBV6-5	TRBD2	ASSTSGRSEQF
TRBJ1-5	TRBV9	-	ASSVDQNQPQH
TRBJ2-3	TRBV6-6	TRBD1	ASSPSGTASFTDTQY
TRBJ1-5	TRBV28	TRBD1	ASSSVGQGSNQPQH
TRBJ2-5	TRBV10-1	TRBD2	ARGLDSGRIAETQY
TRBJ1-1	TRBV28	-	ASRTGGAGKNTEAF
TRBJ2-3	TRBV5-1	TRBD1	ASSLAPTGGADTQY
TRBJ2-2	TRBV28	-	ASMNPYETGELF
TRBJ2-7	TRBV15	TRBD1	ATSPFVGQADEQY
TRBJ1-1	TRBV5-1	TRBD1	ASSLGGPTGGTEAF
TRBJ2-7	TRBV3-1/TRBV3-2	-	ASSQDGSGYEQY
TRBJ1-5	TRBV25-1	-	ASIQVVVDQPQH
TRBJ2-7	TRBV21-1	-	ASSSRVDDYEQY
TRBJ1-2	TRBV11-2	-	ASSLDMAVGYT
TRBJ2-2	TRBV19	-	ASTPGTNTGELF
TRBJ1-4	TRBV5-4	-	ASRPGPGKEKLF
TRBJ2-7	TRBV3-1/TRBV3-2	TRBD2	ASSQPGGRSSYEQY
TRBJ1-6	TRBV10-3	TRBD1	AIRRTGEGNSPLH
TRBJ1-6	TRBV27	-	ASSLGRDSNSPLH